This TCR beta chain derives from a study of sequential checkpoint blockade in melanoma. Method: immunoSEQ multiplex PCR; TCRdb's copy keeps in-frame clones and lacks some. Seen here are under 20,000 clones, about 69% observed once, and the top ten hold 15% to 20%. Stated treatment: randomized to nivolumab then ipilimumab (arm A) or the reverse (arm B). From thawed PBMCs, live CD3+CD8+ cells negative for CD19 and CD56 were sorted. CDR1 is SGHNT and CDR2 is YYREEE in the germline V gene (reference sequence). This CDR3 is 13 amino acids long. V was clipped by 2 bases and J by 6 bases, with 11 bases between them.

The sample consisted of CD8+ T cells sorted from blood (inferred from file names), taken from a patient given nivolumab and ipilimumab in sequence. The gene calls are TRBV5-4 and TRBJ1-1, with D unresolved. The source of this sequence is a human donor with melanoma. The CDR3 nucleotides are TGTGCCAGCAGCTTATCAAGCGCCCCTGAAGCTTTCTTT. Amino acids: CASSLSSAPEAFF. Combining the CDR3 with reference TRBV5-4 and TRBJ1-1 gives the whole variable domain ETGVTQSPTHLIKTRGQQVTLRCSSQSGHNTVSWYQQALGQGPQFIFQYYREEENGRGNFPPRFSGLQFPNYSSELNVNALELDDSALYLCASSLSSAPEAFFGQGTRLTVV.